A selection of T cell receptor beta chains follows, all from one sample in a study of long-term antiretroviral therapy in people with HIV. The assay was immunoSEQ multiplex PCR, and TCRdb's table has in-frame clones only and misses some. Among about 18,000 clones listed, 75% to 95% were seen once. The sequencing used unsorted PBMCs, collected 3 years after starting antiretroviral therapy. These TCRs come from a man aged 45-65 years with HIV. Both conserved end residues are part of each CDR3. The D gene is left open where the match is weak. Rows may omit the clone size; those that give it use once, few, many or a size class.

abundance,d_gene,j_gene,v_gene,CDR3aa,CDR3nt
NA,NA,TRBJ1-2,TRBV18,CASSTTGSGGYTF,TGTGCCAGCTCAACGACAGGCTCGGGAGGCTACACCTTC
few,NA,TRBJ2-7,TRBV5-1,CASSTSGTSYEQYF,TGCGCCAGCAGCACGAGCGGAACCTCCTACGAGCAGTACTTC
NA,TRBD1,TRBJ1-5,TRBV6-5,CASSRGQGGHQPQHF,TGTGCCAGCAGTCGCGGACAGGGAGGTCATCAGCCCCAGCATTTT
NA,NA,TRBJ2-2,TRBV11-2,CASSLFREYGELFF,TGTGCCAGCAGCTTATTTCGCGAGTACGGGGAGCTGTTTTTT
NA,NA,TRBJ2-3,TRBV21-1,CASSLSGDTQYF,TGTGCCAGCAGCCTATCCGGGGATACGCAGTATTTT
once,NA,TRBJ1-4,TRBV28,CASSLSDNEKLFF,TGTGCCAGCAGTTTATCAGATAATGAAAAACTGTTTTTT
NA,NA,TRBJ2-7,TRBV19,CASSIGARGYEQYF,TGTGCCAGTAGTATAGGTGCGCGTGGCTACGAGCAGTACTTC
once,TRBD2,TRBJ2-7,TRBV27,CASSLSASGAPNEQYF,TGTGCCAGCAGTTTATCGGCTAGCGGGGCCCCCAACGAGCAGTACTTC
NA,TRBD1,TRBJ2-2,TRBV18,CASSPGTENTGELFF,TGTGCCAGCTCACCCGGGACAGAGAACACCGGGGAGCTGTTTTTT
NA,NA,TRBJ1-1,TRBV4-3,CASSQDFRLDTEAFF,TGCGCCAGCAGCCAAGATTTCCGGTTGGACACTGAAGCTTTCTTT
NA,NA,TRBJ2-7,TRBV2,CASSLGRIYAGEQYF,TGTGCCAGCAGTCTAGGACGGATTTACGCCGGCGAGCAGTACTTC
once,NA,TRBJ1-1,TRBV7-9,CASSFPDRATIEAFF,TGTGCCAGCAGCTTTCCCGACAGAGCTACTATTGAAGCTTTCTTT
NA,NA,TRBJ2-7,TRBV5-7,CASSSGLGTPRLSYEQYF,TGTGCCAGCAGCTCAGGACTTGGGACACCGCGACTCTCCTACGAGCAGTACTTC
NA,NA,TRBJ1-6,TRBV25-1,CASSENIGGPYNSPLHF,TGTGCCAGCAGTGAAAATATAGGGGGGCCCTATAATTCACCCCTCCACTTT
NA,TRBD1,TRBJ1-2,TRBV6-5,CASTPGQGNYGYTF,TGTGCCAGCACTCCGGGACAGGGGAACTATGGCTACACCTTC
NA,NA,TRBJ1-1,TRBV5-1,CASSLGADMNTEAFF,TGCGCCAGCAGCTTGGGAGCGGACATGAACACTGAAGCTTTCTTT
once,NA,TRBJ2-7,TRBV21-1,CASRTPRRAYEQYF,TGTGCCAGCAGGACACCCAGGCGAGCCTACGAGCAGTACTTC
NA,NA,TRBJ2-7,TRBV5-8,CASSYYEQYF,TGTGCCAGCAGCTACTACGAGCAGTACTTC
once,NA,TRBJ2-7,TRBV19,CASSIDRAGGGYEQYF,TGTGCCAGTAGTATAGATAGGGCAGGTGGAGGGTACGAGCAGTACTTC
few,NA,TRBJ2-3,TRBV6-6,CASSYQGRDTDTQYF,TGTGCCAGCAGTTACCAAGGACGCGACACAGATACGCAGTATTTT
NA,NA,TRBJ1-1,TRBV9,CASSVGLRPTEAFF,TGTGCCAGCAGCGTAGGGCTGAGACCGACTGAAGCTTTCTTT
few,NA,TRBJ1-4,TRBV6-5,CASSYSRGGGATLFF,TGTGCCAGCAGTTACTCGAGGGGTGGGGGCGCGACACTGTTTTTT
NA,TRBD1,TRBJ2-7,TRBV19,CASSRKDRGGYEQYF,TGTGCCAGTAGTCGGAAGGACAGGGGAGGGTACGAGCAGTACTTC
NA,NA,TRBJ1-1,TRBV19,CASSIRGWNEAFF,TGTGCCAGTAGTATCCGGGGGTGGAATGAAGCTTTCTTT
NA,NA,TRBJ2-3,TRBV10-3,CAISATKSTDTQYF,TGTGCCATCAGTGCGACTAAGAGCACAGATACGCAGTATTTT
once,NA,TRBJ1-2,TRBV9,CASSQGQYNYGYTF,TGTGCCAGCAGTCAGGGGCAGTATAACTATGGCTACACCTTC
NA,TRBD1,TRBJ1-3,TRBV7-2,CASSPGGLSGNTIYF,TGTGCCAGCAGTCCAGGGGGCTTATCTGGAAACACCATATATTTT